This T cell receptor (beta chain) was retrieved from a study of blood T cell repertoires in COVID-19 (dated by TCRdb to the early 2020s). About the full investigation: Collaborator samples came from the United States, Italy and Spain and covered acute and convalescent phases of COVID-19. The repertoires were released in a freely available public database intended as a resource for research on the immune response to SARS-CoV-2. Samples were obtained from the ongoing ImmuneRACE study (first 160 participants) and from about 1,300 subjects provided by 6 global collaborators. The dataset comprised deeply sampled blood TCRbeta repertoires from subjects exposed to, actively infected with, or recovered from COVID-19. The prospective study material was composed of cDNA or gDNA derived from T cells, B-cell-depleted T cells, or PBMCs. Where available, HLA class I and class II types were obtained from metadata supplied by the sample provider rather than from assay-based typing. Sample metadata almost always included a de-identified subject ID, COVID-19 status, age in years and sex.

The CDR1 and CDR2 encoded by the germline V gene (reference sequence) are LNHDA and SQIVND. V is pruned by 1 base and J by 4 bases, leaving 5 bases of the junction without a gene match. Including the terminal cysteine and phenylalanine, the CDR3 comprises 15 residues. Only the CDR3 part of the read is kept: 45 bases, read in frame from the first base. As concerns this clone: The antigen it binds to is not known. No base qualities exist here, and no much larger clone lies one base off it.

The paper's findings and limits, for the study overall: The quantity of clinical and demographic metadata differed by source and by participant and was supplied without curation.

TCRbeta CDR3 regions were amplified from genomic DNA by means of the immunoSEQ Assay, a bias-controlled multiplex PCR. The original methods were these. The number of nucleated cells in each sample was estimated from the amplification of reference gene primers within the assay. To quantify the absolute abundance of each unique TCRbeta CDR3 rearrangement, sequence reads were collapsed and filtered. For each sample, productive Simpson clonality was calculated by taking the square root of Simpson's diversity index across productive rearrangements. What TCRdb holds here is the immuneACCESS table cut down to in-frame rearrangements. Part of the clones is not present; checked against another copy, under half of the missing clones reflect an unresolved V gene, and the others are unexplained. V and J calls and clone size are those listed in that table; D and trimming were worked out from the DNA. Here the sample has approximately 350,000 clones; approximately 90% occur a single time. The ten largest clones represent 2.5% to 4% of the sample.

Another Seattle source contributed samples from volunteer blood donors who had recovered from COVID-19. Each collaborating institution followed its own protocols to collect whole blood in K2EDTA tubes. For TCRbeta analysis, collaborators shipped samples as frozen whole blood, isolated PBMCs, or DNA extracted from either of those sample types. This sequence was found in a woman between 18 and 29 years old who had recovered from COVID-19. This receptor chain uses TRBV19 and TRBJ2-3; TRBD1 lines up with 7 middle nucleotides. The sample taken for sequencing was peripheral blood. The CDR3 sequence is CASSIATGWADTQYF. The sequence in DNA is TGTGCCAGTAGTATAGCGACAGGGTGGGCAGATACGCAGTATTTT.